What follows are 10 T cell receptor beta chains derived from one specimen sequenced in a study of cytomegalovirus exposure and HLA in healthy donors. 60 Vbeta and 13 Jbeta primers were used in PCR. Profiled with immunoSEQ multiplex PCR; TCRdb holds only in-frame clones, not every one. The sample has approximately 150,000 clones, 68% seen once. The sequenced sample was PBMCs. The receptors were gathered from a man aged 25 to 45 in good health and CMV-seropositive.

This clone has more than one count but fewer than ten. The chain links TRBV6-1 to TRBJ2-1; weak D call: TRBD2 (5 bases). Germline V CDR1 and CDR2: MNHNS, SASEGT. The CDR3 is made up of 15 amino acids. V lost 1 base to trimming and J lost 1 base, with 8 bases between them. CDR3 bases: TGTGCCAGCAGTGAAGGGCCGGGGTCCTACAATGAGCAGTTCTTC. Amino acids: CASSEGPGSYNEQFF.

The chain uses TRBV6-1 and TRBJ1-1; D is perhaps TRBD1 (6 bases). V lost 8 bases to trimming and J lost 1 base, with 17 bases between them. CDR1 MNHNS and CDR2 SASEGT come from the germline V gene. This CDR3 spans 15 amino acids. CDR3 sequence reads: CASQEWGGENTEAFF. The CDR3 coding sequence is TGTGCCAGCCAGGAATGGGGGGGCGAGAACACTGAAGCTTTCTTT.

The table lists this clone with a few counts. The chain employs TRBV18 and TRBJ2-7, with D perhaps matching TRBD2 (6 bases). The germline V and J ends were trimmed by 3 bases and 4 bases, with 7 bases remaining between them. This CDR3 is built from 12 residues. CDR1 and CDR2 from the germline V gene are KGHSH and LQKENI. This CDR3 reads CASSPGLYEQYF. The CDR3 DNA reads as TGTGCCAGCTCACCGGGACTGTACGAGCAGTACTTC.

This chain connects TRBV5-1 to TRBJ2-5; 11 positions agree with TRBD2. The CDR3 contains 18 residues. Germline CDR1 reads SGHRS; CDR2 reads YFSETQ. The V and J ends lost 2 bases and 2 bases, in that order; junction bases with no gene match: 11. This chain's CDR3 is CASSFLGVAGGVQETQYF. DNA for the CDR3: TGCGCCAGCAGCTTTCTGGGAGTAGCGGGAGGGGTACAAGAGACCCAGTACTTC.

The J gene is TRBJ2-1, the V gene TRBV2; 10 positions match TRBD2. This CDR3 has 16 amino acids. V was clipped by 7 bases and J by 4 bases; unmatched bases: 10. Germline CDR1 is SNHLY and CDR2 is FYNNEI. CDR3 in amino acids: CASTPPGSGRYNEQFF. The CDR3 bases are TGTGCCAGCACCCCCCCTGGTAGCGGGAGGTACAATGAGCAGTTCTTC.

This clone was detected a few times. The chain recombines TRBV9 with TRBJ2-3, with 10 bases that match TRBD2. Losses at the gene ends were 4 bases for V and 5 bases for J; bases not matched to a gene: 16. CDR3 length: 18 amino acids. CDR1 is SGDLS, CDR2 YYNGEE, per germline. CDR3 sequence: CASSTEPALAGVRDTQYF. The DNA for the CDR3 is TGTGCCAGCAGCACCGAACCCGCCCTAGCGGGAGTCAGAGATACGCAGTATTTT.

The J gene is TRBJ2-1, the V gene TRBV7-3; D is perhaps TRBD1 (5 bases). Trimming removed 5 bases at V and 6 bases at J, with 11 bases between. The CDR3 is 13 residues long. Germline CDR1 and CDR2: SGHTA and FQGTGA. The CDR3, as DNA: TGTGCCAGCAGCGCAGCAGGGTTCAATGAGCAGTTCTTC. Its protein product is CASSAAGFNEQFF.

This chain connects TRBV6-6 to TRBJ2-2, with TRBD2 as a possible D gene (6 bases). The CDR3 has 15 amino acids. Germline V gene sequence: CDR1 MNHNY, CDR2 SVGAGI (reference sequence). Trimming pared 4 bases from V and 4 bases from J, leaving 13 bases between. CDR3 sequence (DNA): TGTGCCAGCAGTTCTGAGGGAGGCGTCACCGGGGAGCTGTTTTTT. Protein: CASSSEGGVTGELFF.

The chain links TRBV28 to TRBJ1-2; no clear D. The CDR3 runs to 16 residues. V shed 5 bases and J shed 0 bases, with 16 bases lying between them. Germline assignment: CDR1 MDHEN and CDR2 SYDVKM. CDR3 nucleotide sequence: TGTGCCAGCAGTCCGTATCGACTGCTTACTAACTATGGCTACACCTTC. This encodes CASSPYRLLTNYGYTF.

The chain has TRBV10-2 and TRBJ1-1; a weak D match, TRBD1 (5 bases). Germline V lookup: CDR1 WSHSY, CDR2 SAAADI. V lost 2 bases and J 1 base, leaving 5 bases between the germline ends. The CDR3 covers 13 residues. The CDR3 protein is CASSEGQNTEAFF. The CDR3 DNA sequence: TGCGCCAGCAGTGAGGGACAGAACACTGAAGCTTTCTTT.